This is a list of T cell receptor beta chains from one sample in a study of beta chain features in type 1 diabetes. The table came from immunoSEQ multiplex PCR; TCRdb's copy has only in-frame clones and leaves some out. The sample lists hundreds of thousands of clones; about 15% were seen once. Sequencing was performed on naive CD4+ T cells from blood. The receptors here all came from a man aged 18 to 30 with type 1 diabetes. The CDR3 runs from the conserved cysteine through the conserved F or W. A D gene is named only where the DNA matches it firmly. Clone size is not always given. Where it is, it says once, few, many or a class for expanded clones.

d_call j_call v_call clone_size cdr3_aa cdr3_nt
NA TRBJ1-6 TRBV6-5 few CASRKTGPYSPLHF TGTGCCAGCAGAAAAACAGGCCCGTATTCACCCCTCCACTTT
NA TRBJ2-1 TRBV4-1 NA CASSQDRDNEQFF TGCGCCAGCAGCCAAGACCGGGACAATGAGCAGTTCTTC
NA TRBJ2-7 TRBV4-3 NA CASSQDRGSEQYF TGCGCCAGCAGCCAAGATAGGGGGTCCGAGCAGTACTTC
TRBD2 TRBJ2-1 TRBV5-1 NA CASSRPGTSGSKNEQFF TGCGCCAGCAGCCGTCCCGGGACTAGCGGGAGTAAAAATGAGCAGTTCTTC
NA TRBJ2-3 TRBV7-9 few CASSLARNTDTQYF TGTGCCAGCAGCTTAGCCAGAAACACAGATACGCAGTATTTT
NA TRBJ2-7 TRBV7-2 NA CASSLGQAAVEQYF TGTGCCAGCAGCTTAGGACAGGCGGCAGTTGAGCAGTACTTC
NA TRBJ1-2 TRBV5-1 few CASSLTSGGNYGYTF TGCGCCAGCAGCTTGACCAGCGGCGGGAACTATGGCTACACCTTC
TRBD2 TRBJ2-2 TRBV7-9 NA CASSSLTRGLASNGELFF TGTGCCAGCAGCTCCCTCACCCGAGGACTAGCGAGTAACGGGGAGCTGTTTTTT
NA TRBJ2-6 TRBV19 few CASSIGYSGANVLTF TGTGCCAGTAGTATAGGTTACTCTGGGGCCAACGTCCTGACTTTC
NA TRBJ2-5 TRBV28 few CASSPRSYSGGAKTQYF TGTGCCAGCAGCCCACGCAGCTATAGCGGAGGTGCAAAGACCCAGTACTTC
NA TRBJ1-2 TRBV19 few CASDPGRETGYTF TGTGCTTCTGACCCGGGGAGGGAGACTGGCTACACCTTC
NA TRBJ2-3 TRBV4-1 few CASTFTGGGGTDTQYF TGCGCCAGCACGTTTACTGGTGGGGGCGGCACAGATACGCAGTATTTT
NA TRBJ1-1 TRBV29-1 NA CSVEAVKGPEAFF TGCAGCGTTGAGGCGGTCAAGGGGCCTGAAGCTTTCTTT
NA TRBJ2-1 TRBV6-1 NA CAREDSRGEQFF TGTGCCAGAGAGGACAGCAGAGGGGAGCAGTTCTTC
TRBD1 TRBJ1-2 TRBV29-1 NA CSVGQGAGYGYTF TGCAGCGTGGGACAGGGGGCTGGCTATGGCTACACCTTC
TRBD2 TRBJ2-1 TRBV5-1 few CASSALAGVSYNEQFF TGCGCCAGCAGTGCTCTAGCGGGAGTCTCCTACAATGAGCAGTTCTTC
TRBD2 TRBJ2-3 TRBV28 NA CASSLAGTSQYF TGTGCCAGCAGTTTAGCCGGGACTAGCCAGTATTTT
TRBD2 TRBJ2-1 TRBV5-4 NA CASSFHPGGEQFF TGTGCCAGCAGCTTCCACCCGGGGGGTGAGCAGTTCTTC
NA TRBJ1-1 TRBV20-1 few CSAPTVTEAFF TGCAGTGCTCCGACAGTCACTGAAGCTTTCTTT
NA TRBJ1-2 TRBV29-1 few CSVLAANYGYTF TGCAGCGTTCTGGCAGCTAACTATGGCTACACCTTC
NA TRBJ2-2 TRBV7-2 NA CASSLWGRQLPGELFF TGTGCCAGCAGCTTATGGGGCAGACAACTCCCCGGGGAGCTGTTTTTT
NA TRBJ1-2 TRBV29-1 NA CSVKKGEFNYGYTF TGCAGCGTCAAAAAAGGAGAATTTAACTATGGCTACACCTTC
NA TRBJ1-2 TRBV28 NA CATISSEDGYTF TGTGCCACCATCTCGTCGGAGGATGGCTACACCTTC